These 4 T cell receptor beta chains came from one sample sequenced in a study of PD-L1 blockade in urothelial cancer. Data came from immunoSEQ multiplex PCR; TCRdb stores just in-frame clones and leaves some out. The sample holds under 50,000 clones, 80% to 95% seen once. Sample: PBMCs, taken around atezolizumab (anti-PD-L1) treatment. These TCRs come from a man in his 70s with urothelial cancer.

The CDR3: CASSLTGGAETQYF. In nucleotides, the CDR3 is TGCGCCAGCAGTTTAACCGGCGGCGCCGAGACCCAGTACTTC. V usage is TRBV5-1 and J usage is TRBJ2-5; no reliable D call. The CDR3 contains 14 residues. CDR1 and CDR2 from the germline V gene are SGHRS and YFSETQ. Trimming took 5 bases from V and 5 from J, leaving 16 bases between them.

The chain recombines TRBV6-1 with TRBJ2-1; 11 bases are a match to TRBD2. The CDR3 consists of 15 residues. Germline CDR1 and CDR2: MNHNS and SASEGT. Unmatched junction bases numbered 7, after V lost 6 bases and J lost 6 bases. The CDR3 is CASRRTSGSINEQFF. CDR3 coding DNA: TGTGCCAGCAGGAGAACTAGCGGGAGTATCAATGAGCAGTTCTTC.

The rearrangement links TRBV27 to TRBJ1-1; a possible D gene is TRBD1 (6 bases). The germline gives CDR1 MNHEY, CDR2 SMNVEV (reference sequence). This CDR3 is 14 amino acids long. Trimming stripped 6 bases from V and 1 base from J, with 12 bases between. The CDR3 region has the DNA TGTGCCAGCAGACCCTCAGGGGAGAACACTGAAGCTTTCTTT. This encodes CASRPSGENTEAFF.

CDR3 in DNA: TGTGCCAGCAGCTTGGGCAGCGGCTTGGCACAAGAGACCCAGTACTTC. Its translation is CASSLGSGLAQETQYF. This chain links TRBV5-6 with TRBJ2-5, with D perhaps matching TRBD2 (5 bases). Per the germline V gene, CDR1 is SGHDT and CDR2 is YYEEEE. This CDR3 region has 16 residues. V was pared by 0 bases and J by 2 bases, with 14 bases between.